One sample yielded the 12 T cell receptor beta chains listed below, sequenced in a study of blood T cell repertoires in COVID-19. Profiling relied on immunoSEQ multiplex PCR, and the TCRdb table lists in-frame clones only, not all of them. Of 200,000 to 250,000 clones in the sample, about 88% were seen once. The sequencing input was peripheral blood. The receptors shown here come from a man aged 50 or older who had recovered from COVID-19.

The rearrangement joins TRBV27 to TRBJ2-7; D is uncertain. The CDR3 is 14 residues long. The germline gives CDR1 MNHEY, CDR2 SMNVEV (reference sequence). The V gene lost 5 bases and the J gene lost 2 bases, with 13 bases spanning the gap. CDR3 bases: TGTGCCAGCAGTCCCCTCGCAGGCCCCTACGAGCAGTACTTC. Amino acid sequence: CASSPLAGPYEQYF.

The chain has TRBV30 and TRBJ1-2; no definite D call. Germline CDR1 reads GTSNPN; CDR2 reads SVGIG (reference sequence). Between the trimmed V and J ends, which lost 8 bases and 4 bases, there was a span of 17 bases. This CDR3 region has 13 residues. The CDR3 nucleotides read TGTGCCCTATGGGAAGGGAGCGGCTATGGCTACACCTTC. Its protein product is CALWEGSGYGYTF.

The gene calls are TRBV13 and TRBJ1-5; a possible D gene is TRBD1 (5 bases). V lost 2 bases and J lost 5, with 7 bases in between. The length of the CDR3 is 13 residues. Per germline, CDR1 PRHDT and CDR2 FYEKMQ (reference sequence). Here the CDR3 DNA reads TGTGCCAGCAGCTTACAGGGATATCAGCCCCAGCATTTT. It codes for CASSLQGYQPQHF. The full variable domain, completed using reference TRBV13 and TRBJ1-5, is AAGVIQSPRHLIKEKRETATLKCYPIPRHDTVYWYQQGPGQDPQFLISFYEKMQSDKGSIPDRFSAQQFSDYHSELNMSSLELGDSALYFCASSLQGYQPQHFGDGTRLSIL.

V gene TRBV5-1 combines with J gene TRBJ2-3, with 8 bases fitting TRBD1. The trim removed 0 bases at V and 1 base at J, leaving 1 base unmatched. Germline values: CDR1 SGHRS, CDR2 YFSETQ. The CDR3 is made up of 15 amino acids. CDR3 in DNA: TGCGCCAGCAGCTTGGGCAGGGGGCGCACAGATACGCAGTATTTT. It yields the protein CASSLGRGRTDTQYF.

The J gene is TRBJ2-5, the V gene TRBV24-1, with D unclear. V was clipped by 4 bases and J by 1 base, with 12 bases between them. The CDR3 loop spans 15 amino acids. In germline, CDR1 is KGHDR, CDR2 SFDVKD. The CDR3 loop reads CATSDTHVIQETQYF. Here the CDR3 DNA reads TGTGCCACCAGTGACACACATGTAATCCAAGAGACCCAGTACTTC.

This chain connects TRBV9 to TRBJ1-2, with a weak D call TRBD1 (5 bases). The CDR3 runs to 14 residues. CDR1 and CDR2 (germline): SGDLS, YYNGEE. V lost 0 bases and J lost 1, with 7 bases in between. This CDR3 is CASSVGQNNYGYTF. The CDR3 DNA follows: TGTGCCAGCAGCGTAGGACAGAATAACTATGGCTACACCTTC.

The CDR3 DNA is TGTGCCAGCAGTCCCCGACTAGCGGGGGTCAATGAGCAGTTCTTC. Encoded protein: CASSPRLAGVNEQFF. The chain is built from TRBV27 and TRBJ2-1; 12 nucleotides match TRBD2. Germline lookup yields CDR1 MNHEY and CDR2 SMNVEV (reference sequence). Trimming cost V 5 bases and J 6 bases; bases outside gene matches: 5. The CDR3 has 15 residues.

The chain employs TRBV7-2 and TRBJ2-7; 10 nucleotides line up with TRBD2. This CDR3 spans 17 amino acids. Trimming cost V 2 bases and J 4 bases; bases outside gene matches: 11. Germline assignment: CDR1 SGHTA and CDR2 FQGNSA. Here the CDR3 reads CASSLSLGLATRYEQYF. CDR3 nucleotide sequence: TGTGCCAGCAGCTTAAGTCTGGGACTAGCGACCAGATACGAGCAGTACTTC. The variable domain in full, completed from reference TRBV7-2 and TRBJ2-7, reads GAGVSQSPSNKVTEKGKDVELRCDPISGHTALYWYRQSLGQGLEFLIYFQGNSAPDKSGLPSDRFSAERTGGSVSTLTIQRTQQEDSAVYLCASSLSLGLATRYEQYFGPGTRLTVT.

As DNA, the CDR3 is TGTGCCACCAGTGACCCCGGACAGTACAATGAGCAGTTCTTC. This translates into CATSDPGQYNEQFF. V gene TRBV24-1 combines with J gene TRBJ2-1, with D tentatively TRBD1 (6 bases). Germline V gives CDR1 KGHDR, CDR2 SFDVKD. V gave up 4 bases and J gave up 4 bases, with 10 bases separating them. The CDR3 is made up of 14 amino acids.

The J gene is TRBJ2-7, the V gene TRBV28; TRBD2 agrees at 13 bases. Trimming cost V 4 bases and J 7 bases; bases outside gene matches: 4. CDR3 size: 14 residues. Germline V gives CDR1 MDHEN, CDR2 SYDVKM. CDR3 sequence reads: CASSSLAGGREQYF. CDR3 bases: TGTGCCAGCAGTTCACTAGCGGGAGGGCGGGAGCAGTACTTC.

With respect to this clone: In the same sample, other DNA sequences code for this CDR3. The chain has TRBV27 and TRBJ2-3; no reliable D call. The CDR3 runs 14 residues. CDR1 MNHEY and CDR2 SMNVEV come from the germline V gene (reference sequence). The ends were cut back, 0 bases at V and 1 base at J, with 5 bases in the middle. The CDR3 is CASSLSAGTDTQYF. CDR3 bases: TGTGCCAGCAGTTTATCTGCAGGCACAGATACGCAGTATTTT.

V usage is TRBV5-1 and J usage is TRBJ1-2; D not certain. Trimming cost V 0 bases and J 0 bases, with 15 bases left between them. CDR3 length: 17 residues. Germline V gives CDR1 SGHRS, CDR2 YFSETQ. The CDR3 region has the DNA TGCGCCAGCAGCTTGGAGGGCGGGAGTTTGACTAACTATGGCTACACCTTC. The encoded protein is CASSLEGGSLTNYGYTF.